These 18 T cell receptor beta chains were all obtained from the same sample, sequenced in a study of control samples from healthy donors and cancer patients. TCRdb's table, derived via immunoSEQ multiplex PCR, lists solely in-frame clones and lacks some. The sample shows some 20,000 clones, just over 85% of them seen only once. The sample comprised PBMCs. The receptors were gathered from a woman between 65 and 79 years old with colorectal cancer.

In nucleotides, the CDR3 is TGCGCCAGCAGCTCCCCGCTAGCGGACAGGACGGGCCATACGCAGTATTTT. Amino acids: CASSSPLADRTGHTQYF. The rearrangement joins TRBV5-1 to TRBJ2-3, with D possibly being TRBD1 or TRBD2 (7 bases each). Trimming shortened V by 3 bases and J by 7 bases, and 24 bases separated the two germline ends. Germline V gives CDR1 SGHRS, CDR2 YFSETQ. This CDR3 contains 17 residues.

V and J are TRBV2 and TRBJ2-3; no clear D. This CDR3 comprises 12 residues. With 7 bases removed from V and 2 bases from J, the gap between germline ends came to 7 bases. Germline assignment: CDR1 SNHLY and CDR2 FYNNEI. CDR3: CASTQHTDTQYF. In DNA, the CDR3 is TGTGCCAGCACTCAGCACACAGATACGCAGTATTTT.

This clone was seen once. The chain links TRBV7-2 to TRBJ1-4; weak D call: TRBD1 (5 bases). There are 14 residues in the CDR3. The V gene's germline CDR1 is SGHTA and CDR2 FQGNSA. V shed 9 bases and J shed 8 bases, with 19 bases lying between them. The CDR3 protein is CASASRQGFEKLFF. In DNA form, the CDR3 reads TGTGCCAGTGCCAGCAGGCAGGGTTTCGAAAAACTGTTTTTT.

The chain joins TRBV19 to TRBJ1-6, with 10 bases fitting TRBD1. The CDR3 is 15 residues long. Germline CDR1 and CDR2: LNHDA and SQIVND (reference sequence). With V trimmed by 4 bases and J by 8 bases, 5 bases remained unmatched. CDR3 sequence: CASSSTGTGDSPLHF. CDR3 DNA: TGTGCCAGTAGTAGTACGGGGACAGGGGATTCACCCCTCCACTTT. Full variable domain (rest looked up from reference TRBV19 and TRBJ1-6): DGGITQSPKYLFRKEGQNVTLSCEQNLNHDAMYWYRQDPGQGLRLIYYSQIVNDFQKGDIAEGYSVSREKKESFPLTVTSAQKNPTAFYLCASSSTGTGDSPLHFGNGTRLTVT.

CDR3 sequence (DNA): TGTGCCAGCAGCTTCCTATGGAGACTCGAGGAGGCGAACACCGGGGAGCTGTTTTTT. Amino acids: CASSFLWRLEEANTGELFF. V usage is TRBV5-6 and J usage is TRBJ2-2, with D possibly matching TRBD2 (5 bases). Germline CDR1 and CDR2: SGHDT and YYEEEE. CDR3 length: 19 amino acids. Trimming took 2 bases from V and 0 from J, leaving 20 bases between them. Full variable domain (outside the CDR3, taken from reference TRBV5-6 and TRBJ2-2): DAGVTQSPTHLIKTRGQQVTLRCSPKSGHDTVSWYQQALGQGPQFIFQYYEEEERQRGNFPDRFSGHQFPNYSSELNVNALLLGDSALYLCASSFLWRLEEANTGELFFGEGSRLTVL.

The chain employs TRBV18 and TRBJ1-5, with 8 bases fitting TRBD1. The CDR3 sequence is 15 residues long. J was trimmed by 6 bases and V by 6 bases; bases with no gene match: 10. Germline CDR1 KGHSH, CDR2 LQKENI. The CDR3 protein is CASSTGQGTGQPQHF. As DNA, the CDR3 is TGTGCCAGCTCCACCGGACAGGGTACGGGTCAGCCCCAGCATTTT.

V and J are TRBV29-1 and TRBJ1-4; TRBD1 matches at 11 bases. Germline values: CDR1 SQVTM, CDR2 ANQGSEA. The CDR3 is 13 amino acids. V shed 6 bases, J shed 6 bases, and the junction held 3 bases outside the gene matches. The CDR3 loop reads CSVGTGGYEKLFF. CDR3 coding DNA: TGCAGCGTAGGGACAGGGGGATATGAAAAACTGTTTTTT.

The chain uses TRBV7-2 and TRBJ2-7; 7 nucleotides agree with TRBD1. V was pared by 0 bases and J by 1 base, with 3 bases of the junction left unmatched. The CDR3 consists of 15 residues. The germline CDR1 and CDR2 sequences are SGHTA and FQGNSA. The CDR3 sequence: CASSLAGDSSYEQYF. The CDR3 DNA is TGTGCCAGCAGCTTAGCGGGGGACAGTTCCTACGAGCAGTACTTC.

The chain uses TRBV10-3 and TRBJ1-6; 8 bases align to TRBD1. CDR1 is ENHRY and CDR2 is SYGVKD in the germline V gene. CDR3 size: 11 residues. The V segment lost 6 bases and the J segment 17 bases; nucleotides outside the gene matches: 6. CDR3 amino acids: CAISAGQGVHF. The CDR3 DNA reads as TGTGCCATCAGCGCCGGACAGGGCGTCCACTTT.

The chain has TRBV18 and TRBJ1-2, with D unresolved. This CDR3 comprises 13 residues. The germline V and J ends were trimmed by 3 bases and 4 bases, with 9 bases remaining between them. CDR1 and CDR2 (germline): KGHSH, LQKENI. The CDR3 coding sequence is TGTGCCAGCTCACCGGACCTAGGCTATGGCTACACCTTC. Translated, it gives CASSPDLGYGYTF.

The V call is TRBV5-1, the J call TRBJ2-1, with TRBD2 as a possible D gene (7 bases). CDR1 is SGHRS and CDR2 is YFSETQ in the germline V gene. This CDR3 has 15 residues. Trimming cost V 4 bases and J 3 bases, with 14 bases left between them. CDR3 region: CASSLPGGGYNEQFF. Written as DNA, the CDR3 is TGCGCCAGCAGCCTGCCGGGGGGCGGCTACAATGAGCAGTTCTTC. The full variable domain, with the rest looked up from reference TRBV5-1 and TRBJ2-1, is KAGVTQTPRYLIKTRGQQVTLSCSPISGHRSVSWYQQTPGQGLQFLFEYFSETQRNKGNFPGRFSGRQFSNSRSEMNVSTLELGDSALYLCASSLPGGGYNEQFFGPGTRLTVL.

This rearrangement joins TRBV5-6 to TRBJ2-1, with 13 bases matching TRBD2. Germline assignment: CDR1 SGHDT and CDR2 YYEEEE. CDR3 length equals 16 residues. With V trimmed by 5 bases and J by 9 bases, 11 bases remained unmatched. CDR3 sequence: CASRFGLAGVKGEQFF. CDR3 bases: TGTGCCAGCAGATTTGGACTAGCGGGAGTTAAGGGTGAGCAGTTCTTC.

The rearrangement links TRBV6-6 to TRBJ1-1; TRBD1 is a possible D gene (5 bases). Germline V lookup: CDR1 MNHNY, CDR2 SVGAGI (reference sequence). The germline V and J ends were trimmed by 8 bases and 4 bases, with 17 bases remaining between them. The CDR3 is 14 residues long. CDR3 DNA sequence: TGTGCCAGCGCCCGCAGGGTAAGCGGCACTGAAGCTTTCTTT. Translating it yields CASARRVSGTEAFF.

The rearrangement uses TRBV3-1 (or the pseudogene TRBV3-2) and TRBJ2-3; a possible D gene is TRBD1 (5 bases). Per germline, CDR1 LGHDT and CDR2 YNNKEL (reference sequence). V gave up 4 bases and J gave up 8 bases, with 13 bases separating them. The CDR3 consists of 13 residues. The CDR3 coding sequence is TGTGCCAGCAGCCCCATCAGGGTGGGTACGCAGTATTTT. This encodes CASSPIRVGTQYF.

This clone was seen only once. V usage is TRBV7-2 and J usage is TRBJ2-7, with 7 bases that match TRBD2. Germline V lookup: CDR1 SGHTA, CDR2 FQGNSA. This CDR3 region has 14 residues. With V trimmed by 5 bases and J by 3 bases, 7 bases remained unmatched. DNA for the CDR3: TGTGCCAGCAGCCCGAGTGGGGGGGGCTACGAGCAGTACTTC. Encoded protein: CASSPSGGGYEQYF.

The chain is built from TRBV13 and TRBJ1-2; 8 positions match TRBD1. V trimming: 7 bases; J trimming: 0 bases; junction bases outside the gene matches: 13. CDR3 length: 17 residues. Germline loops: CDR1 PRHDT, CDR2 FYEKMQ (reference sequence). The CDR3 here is CASNSPRGGQANYGYTF. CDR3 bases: TGTGCCAGCAACTCTCCGCGTGGGGGACAGGCTAACTATGGCTACACCTTC.

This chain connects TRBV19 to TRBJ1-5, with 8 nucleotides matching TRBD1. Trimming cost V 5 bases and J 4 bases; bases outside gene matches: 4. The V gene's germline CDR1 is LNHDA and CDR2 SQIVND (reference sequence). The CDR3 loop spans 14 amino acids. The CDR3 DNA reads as TGTGCCAGTAGTCAGGGGGCGGGAAATCAGCCCCAGCATTTT. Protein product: CASSQGAGNQPQHF.

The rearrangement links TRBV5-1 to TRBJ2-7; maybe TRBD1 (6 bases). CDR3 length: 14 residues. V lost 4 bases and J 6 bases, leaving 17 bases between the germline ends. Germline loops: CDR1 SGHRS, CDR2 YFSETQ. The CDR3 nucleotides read TGCGCCAGCAGCCCCGCAGGGGAACAGCGCGAGCAGTACTTC. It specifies CASSPAGEQREQYF.